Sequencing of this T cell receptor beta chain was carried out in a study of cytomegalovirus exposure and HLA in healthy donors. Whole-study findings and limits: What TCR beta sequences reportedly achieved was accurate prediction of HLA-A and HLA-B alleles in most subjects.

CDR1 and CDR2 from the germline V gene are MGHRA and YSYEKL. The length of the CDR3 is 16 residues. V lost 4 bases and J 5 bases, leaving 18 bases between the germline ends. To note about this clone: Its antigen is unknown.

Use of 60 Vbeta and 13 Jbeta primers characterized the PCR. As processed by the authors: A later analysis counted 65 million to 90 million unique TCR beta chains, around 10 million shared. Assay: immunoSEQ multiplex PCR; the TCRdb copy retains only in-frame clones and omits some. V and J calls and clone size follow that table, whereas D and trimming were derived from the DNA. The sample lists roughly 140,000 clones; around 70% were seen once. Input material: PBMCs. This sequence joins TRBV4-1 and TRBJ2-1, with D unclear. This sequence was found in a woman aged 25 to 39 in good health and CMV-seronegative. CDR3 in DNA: TGCGCCAGCAGCCCAAGATTGGCTAGTGCCGACAATGAGCAGTTCTTC. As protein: CASSPRLASADNEQFF.